The text below deals with one T cell receptor beta chain. Original handling: Amplification with reference gene primers provided the estimates of nucleated cell counts. Libraries were prepared by immunoSEQ multiplex PCR; TCRdb keeps only in-frame clonotypes and omits some of them. The V and J calls and the clone size are those of that table, but D and trimming were determined from the DNA. The sample carries roughly 80,000 clones, roughly 91% recorded once. This specimen comes from a study of blood T cell repertoires in COVID-19. For the study at large: COVID-19 samples collected from the United States, Italy and Spain covered acute and convalescent phases. Nucleic acid was either cDNA or gDNA, and it came from T cells, B-cell-depleted T cells, or PBMCs.

The V and J ends lost 6 bases and 9 bases respectively, with 12 bases between them. The CDR3 contains 12 residues. Material: peripheral blood. The chain recombines TRBV12-3 or TRBV12-4 with TRBJ2-4, with D possibly TRBD1 on 6 matching bases. The receptor comes from a woman aged 45-65 years in a cohort sampled during active COVID-19. The CDR3, as DNA: TGTGCCAGCAGCTCAGGGGTGGGCATTCAGTACTTC. Translation gives CASSSGVGIQYF.